This record covers a single TCR beta chain. Its antigen is currently unknown. This sample stems from a study of Tregs in tolerant kidney transplant recipients. Germline V lookup: CDR1 SGHNT, CDR2 YENEEA. The CDR3 consists of 17 residues. Trimming pared 0 bases from V and 2 bases from J, leaving 17 bases between. Findings of the study overall: Biological reproducibility was not directly addressed in this study.

The assay was immunoSEQ multiplex PCR, and TCRdb's table has in-frame clones only and misses some. In the table there are approximately 16,000 clones, 85% to 95% of which are singletons. Sequencing used CD8+ T cells from blood. The sequence derives from a human donor in good health. The chain recombines TRBV11-3 with TRBJ2-7; D perhaps matches TRBD1 (5 bases). The CDR3 reads CASSLEQGNSGPYEQYF. CDR3 in DNA: TGTGCCAGCAGCTTAGAGCAGGGTAATTCTGGCCCCTACGAGCAGTACTTC.